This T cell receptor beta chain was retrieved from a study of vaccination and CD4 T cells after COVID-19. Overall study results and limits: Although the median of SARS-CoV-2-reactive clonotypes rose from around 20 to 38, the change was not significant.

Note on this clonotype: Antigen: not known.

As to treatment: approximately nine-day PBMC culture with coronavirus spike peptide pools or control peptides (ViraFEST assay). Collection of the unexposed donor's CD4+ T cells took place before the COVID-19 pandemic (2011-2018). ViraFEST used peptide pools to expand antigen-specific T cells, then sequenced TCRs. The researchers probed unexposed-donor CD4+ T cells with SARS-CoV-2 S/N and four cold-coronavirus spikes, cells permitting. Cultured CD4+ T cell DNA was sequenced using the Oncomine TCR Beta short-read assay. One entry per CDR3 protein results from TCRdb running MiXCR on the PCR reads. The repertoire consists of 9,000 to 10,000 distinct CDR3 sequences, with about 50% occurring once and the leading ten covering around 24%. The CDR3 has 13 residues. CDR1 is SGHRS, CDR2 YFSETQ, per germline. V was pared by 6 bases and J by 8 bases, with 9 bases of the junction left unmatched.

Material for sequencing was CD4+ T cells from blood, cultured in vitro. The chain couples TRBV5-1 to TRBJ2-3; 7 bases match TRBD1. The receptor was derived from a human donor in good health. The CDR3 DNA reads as TGCGCCAGCACCGCGACAGGGTCGAGTACGCAGTATTTT. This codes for CASTATGSSTQYF.